The entry below describes one T cell receptor beta chain. Its antigen remains unknown. This CDR3 contains 13 residues. The V and J ends lost 6 bases and 6 bases respectively, with 14 bases between them. Looked up from germline, CDR1 is SGHVS and CDR2 is FQNEAQ. This sample stems from a study of T cell responses to AZD1222 COVID-19 vaccine. TCRdb keeps only in-frame clones here, not all; method: immunoSEQ multiplex PCR. This table has 95,000 to 150,000 clones, 80% to 90% appearing once. General study results and limits: Spike was spanned by vaccine-associated CD4 TCRs, with dominance at 160-218 and 743-854.

The TCR comes from an adult in good health. V gene TRBV7-8 combines with J gene TRBJ1-2, with D perhaps matching TRBD1 (5 bases). The source material was peripheral blood, sampled on day 0 of AZD1222 vaccination. CDR3 DNA sequence: TGTGCCAGCAGGGACGGGACGCGGAATGGCTACACCTTC. Translation gives CASRDGTRNGYTF.